The 21 T cell receptor beta chains in this list originate from one sample, sequenced in a study of prognosis after radiotherapy for stage I lung cancer. From genomic DNA, two-round multiplex PCR was used to amplify TCR beta CDR3. During first-round PCR, primers specific to each TRBV and TRBJ gene were used. Via MiXCR, TCRdb re-called the multiplex PCR reads, giving one row per CDR3 protein. Among 15,000 to 20,000 distinct CDR3 sequences listed, approximately 46% were seen once. The starting material was PBMCs, obtained before or after stereotactic body radiation therapy (not recorded which). The source of these receptors is a donor aged 50 or older with non-small cell lung cancer.

This clonotype was detected ten times or more. V and J are TRBV28 and TRBJ1-1; D may be TRBD1 (6 bases). The V gene lost 10 bases and the J gene lost 0 bases, with 18 bases spanning the gap. Germline CDR1 MDHEN, CDR2 SYDVKM. This CDR3 has 15 residues. The CDR3 nucleotides read TGTGCCACCAGGGACCCCGGGGGGCTGAACACTGAAGCTTTCTTT. This encodes CATRDPGGLNTEAFF.

Details on this clonotype: One base separates it from a far larger clone, so it is likely a read error. This chain joins TRBV7-2 and TRBJ2-2, with TRBD2 matching 7 bases. The germline V gene encodes CDR1 SGHTA and CDR2 FQGNSA. V dropped 5 bases and J dropped 0; count of bases not matched to a gene: 9. The CDR3 loop spans 17 amino acids. The CDR3 protein is CASSRMGLRTNTGELFF. Written as DNA, the CDR3 is TGTGCCAGCAGCCGAATGGGACTAAGGACGAACACCGGGGAGCTGTTTTTT.

This clonotype was counted at least ten times. The chain uses TRBV7-9 and TRBJ2-5; D remains unclear. CDR3 size: 13 residues. The V gene's germline CDR1 is SEHNR and CDR2 FQNEAQ (reference sequence). Trimming removed 1 base from V and 5 bases from J, with 8 bases in between. The CDR3 spells CASSLGSGETQYF. The CDR3 nucleotides read TGTGCCAGCAGCTTAGGGAGTGGGGAGACCCAGTACTTC.

This clonotype was observed many times. V is TRBV28 and J is TRBJ1-1; D is perhaps TRBD1 (5 bases). The CDR3 spans 12 residues. In germline, CDR1 is MDHEN, CDR2 SYDVKM. V was clipped by 0 bases and J by 9 bases, with 8 bases between them. The CDR3: CASSLWTEKAFF. CDR3 nucleotides: TGTGCCAGCAGTTTATGGACAGAGAAAGCTTTCTTT.

Comment on this clonotype: One end of the junction does not line up with germline, which may come from a read error. The chain couples TRBV5-1 to TRBJ2-5; maybe TRBD2 (6 bases). This CDR3 has 16 residues. Looked up from germline, CDR1 is SGHRS and CDR2 is YFSETQ. The CDR3 bases are TGCGCCGGCAGCTTGACCATAGCTGGAGGGCAAGAGACCCAGTACTTC. Its protein is CAGSLTIAGGQETQYF.

The V gene is TRBV28, the J gene TRBJ1-1; D is perhaps TRBD1 (5 bases). This CDR3 spans 11 amino acids. CDR1 MDHEN and CDR2 SYDVKM come from the germline V gene. V lost 10 bases and J lost 5, with 11 bases in between. CDR3 DNA: TGTGCCATCAGCTGGGGGACTGAAGCTTTCTTT. Translation gives CAISWGTEAFF.

This clonotype was detected ten times or more. This chain links TRBV14 with TRBJ2-7, with TRBD2 identical over 8 bases. The CDR3 runs 16 residues. After removal of 4 bases from V and 3 bases from J, the junction contained 11 bases not matched to a gene. Germline V gives CDR1 SGHDN, CDR2 FVKESK. CDR3 nucleotide sequence: TGTGCCAGCAGCCTCCAAGGAGGGACTAGATACTACGAGCAGTACTTC. Its protein is CASSLQGGTRYYEQYF.

This clonotype showed up many times. The J gene is TRBJ2-3, the V gene TRBV20-1; D is unclear. V was clipped by 4 bases and J by 0 bases, with 8 bases between them. Germline assignment: CDR1 DFQATT and CDR2 SNEGSKA (reference sequence). The length of the CDR3 is 13 residues. DNA for the CDR3: TGCAGTGCTAAGAAGACTAGCACAGATACGCAGTATTTT. This encodes CSAKKTSTDTQYF.

Within the sample, this clonotype is medium-sized. The CDR3: CASSFGGIYYEQYF. The CDR3, as DNA: TGTGCCAGCAGTTTCGGCGGGATATACTACGAGCAGTACTTC. The rearrangement links TRBV12-3 or TRBV12-4 to TRBJ2-7; a possible D gene is TRBD2 (6 bases). V was clipped by 3 bases and J by 3 bases, with 12 bases between them. The CDR3 is 14 residues long.

This chain uses TRBV2 with TRBJ2-7; TRBD2 matches 8 bases. The ends lost 5 bases at V and 0 bases at J; junction bases unmatched: 3. Germline CDR1 and CDR2: SNHLY and FYNNEI. The CDR3 is 14 amino acids. CDR3 protein: CASSPGTSSYEQYF. CDR3 nucleotide sequence: TGTGCCAGCAGTCCCGGGACTAGCTCCTACGAGCAGTACTTC.

This clonotype was found many times. The chain combines TRBV12-3 or TRBV12-4 with TRBJ1-5, with TRBD1 as a possible D gene (5 bases). V was trimmed by 3 bases and J by 7 bases, leaving 7 bases between them. This CDR3 region has 12 residues. The CDR3 spells CASSFGGQPQHF. CDR3 sequence (DNA): TGTGCCAGCAGTTTCGGGGGGCAGCCCCAGCATTTT.

Details on this clonotype: A much larger clone is a single base away; this may be a read error. The rearrangement links TRBV24-1 to TRBJ1-2; D ambiguous. The CDR3 is 13 residues long. V lost 7 bases and J 7 bases, leaving 15 bases between the germline ends. The V gene's germline CDR1 is KGHDR and CDR2 SFDVKD. The CDR3 DNA follows: TGTGCCACCAGCGCGGGAGGTTCGGGTGGCTACACCTTC. Amino acids: CATSAGGSGGYTF.

The rearrangement joins TRBV6-2 or TRBV6-3 to TRBJ2-1; TRBD2 is a possible D gene (6 bases). The germline V gene has CDR1 MNHEY and CDR2 SVGEGT. This CDR3 has 16 residues. The V and J ends lost 5 bases and 0 bases respectively, with 14 bases between them. CDR3 region: CASSPSDGSSYNEQFF. CDR3 nucleotides: TGTGCCAGCAGTCCCAGTGACGGGAGCTCCTACAATGAGCAGTTCTTC.

The V and J genes are TRBV6-1 and TRBJ2-7, with D perhaps matching TRBD1 (6 bases). Trimming left V 4 bases short and J 9 bases short, with 16 bases between. CDR1 and CDR2 from the germline V gene are MNHNS and SASEGT. The CDR3 loop spans 13 amino acids. The CDR3 protein is CASSADLGARQYF. In DNA, the CDR3 is TGTGCCAGCAGTGCTGACCTGGGGGCTAGGCAGTACTTC.

The V call is TRBV5-1, the J call TRBJ1-2, with a tentative D call TRBD1 (5 bases). Trimming cost V 4 bases and J 1 base, with 11 bases left between them. This CDR3 is built from 14 residues. Germline V lookup: CDR1 SGHRS, CDR2 YFSETQ. The CDR3, as DNA: TGCGCCAGCAGCACCGGGACTAATAACTATGGCTACACCTTC. Translating it yields CASSTGTNNYGYTF.

Concerning this clonotype itself: Possible read error: a much larger clone is one base away. V and J are TRBV28 and TRBJ2-1, with D uncertain. This CDR3 has 11 amino acids. Per germline, CDR1 MDHEN and CDR2 SYDVKM. The CDR3 DNA sequence: TGTGTCAGCAAAGTGGACAATGAGCAGTTCTTC. Translation gives CVSKVDNEQFF. The full variable domain, its missing parts supplied by reference TRBV28 and TRBJ2-1, is DVKVTQSSRYLVKRTGEKVFLECVQDMDHENMFWYRQDPGLGLRLIYFSYDVKMKEKGDIPEGYSVSREKKERFSLILESASTNQTSMYLCVSKVDNEQFFGPGTRLTVL.

The rearrangement uses TRBV28 and TRBJ2-7; 7 bases match TRBD1. The germline CDR1 and CDR2 sequences are MDHEN and SYDVKM. The CDR3 runs to 13 residues. J lost 12 bases, V lost 2 bases, and 10 bases had no gene match. In nucleotides, the CDR3 is TGTGCCAGCAGTTTAGGTACCGGGACAGTCCCGTACTTC. Its protein product is CASSLGTGTVPYF. Filled out from reference TRBV28 and TRBJ2-7, the complete variable domain reads DVKVTQSSRYLVKRTGEKVFLECVQDMDHENMFWYRQDPGLGLRLIYFSYDVKMKEKGDIPEGYSVSREKKERFSLILESASTNQTSMYLCASSLGTGTVPYFGPGTRLTVT.

This clonotype has a count of ten or more. The chain has TRBV24-1 and TRBJ2-5; 8 bases match TRBD1. V lost 10 bases and J lost 4; bases outside the gene matches: 13. Germline V lookup: CDR1 KGHDR, CDR2 SFDVKD. CDR3 length equals 15 residues. CDR3 loop: CATNSGRGRGETQYF. The CDR3 bases are TGTGCCACAAATTCGGGCAGGGGGCGCGGAGAGACCCAGTACTTC.

The chain recombines TRBV6-1 with TRBJ2-7; tentatively, D is TRBD2 (6 bases). From germline, CDR1 is MNHNS and CDR2 SASEGT. This CDR3 region has 13 residues. V dropped 5 bases and J dropped 5 bases, with 13 bases sitting between them. This CDR3 is CASSPSGVNEQYF. CDR3 DNA: TGTGCCAGCAGTCCCTCGGGGGTGAACGAGCAGTACTTC.

As to this clonotype: A far larger clone is off by one base, so a read error is likely. V usage is TRBV6-8 and J usage is TRBJ2-3; TRBD2 agrees at 8 bases. The CDR3 consists of 16 residues. The trim removed 7 bases at V and 2 bases at J, leaving 11 bases unmatched. Germline values: CDR1 MNHGY, CDR2 SAAAGT. CDR3 bases: TGTGCCAGCATTGATCCGGGACTAGGGCCCACAGATACGCAGTATTTT. Its protein is CASIDPGLGPTDTQYF.

This clonotype was picked up many times. This rearrangement joins TRBV9 to TRBJ1-6, with unresolved D. Trimming stripped 5 bases from V and 13 bases from J, with 7 bases between. The CDR3 spans 10 residues. Germline V gene lookup returns CDR1 SGDLS and CDR2 YYNGEE. The CDR3 is CASRETPLHF. The CDR3 DNA is TGTGCCAGCAGGGAGACCCCCCTCCACTTT.